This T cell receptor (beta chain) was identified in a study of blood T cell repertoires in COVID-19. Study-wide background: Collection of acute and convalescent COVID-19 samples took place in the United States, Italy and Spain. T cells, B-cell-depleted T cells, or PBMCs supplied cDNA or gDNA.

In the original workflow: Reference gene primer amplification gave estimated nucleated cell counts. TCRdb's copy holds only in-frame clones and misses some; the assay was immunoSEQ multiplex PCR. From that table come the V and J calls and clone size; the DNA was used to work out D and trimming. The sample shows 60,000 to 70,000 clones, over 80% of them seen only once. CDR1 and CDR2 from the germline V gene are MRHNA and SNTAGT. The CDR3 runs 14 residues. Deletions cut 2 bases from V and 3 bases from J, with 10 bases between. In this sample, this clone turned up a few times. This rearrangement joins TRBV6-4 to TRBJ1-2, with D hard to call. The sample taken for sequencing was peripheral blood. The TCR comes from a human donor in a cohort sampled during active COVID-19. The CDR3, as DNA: TGTGCCAGCAGTGACATTGAGACACACTATGGCTACACCTTC. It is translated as CASSDIETHYGYTF.